This T cell receptor beta chain was recovered during a study of blood T cell repertoires in COVID-19. Turning to the study itself: Material from acute and convalescent COVID-19 was sourced from the United States, Italy and Spain. T cells, B-cell-depleted T cells, or PBMCs provided the cDNA or gDNA that served as material.

A few counts support this clone. The germline V and J ends were trimmed by 5 bases and 1 base, with 14 bases remaining between them. This CDR3 is 16 amino acids long. The V gene's germline CDR1 is KGHDR and CDR2 SFDVKD. Authors' analysis steps: Reference gene primers were amplified, and this amplification served to estimate nucleated cell counts. Sequenced by immunoSEQ multiplex PCR; TCRdb stores in-frame clones only, minus some. V, J and clone size are taken as reported in that table, and D and trimming were inferred from the DNA itself. The table has 300,000 to 400,000 clones, 88% seen once. Seattle patients were enrolled while actively infected and followed longitudinally.

This rearrangement joins TRBV24-1 to TRBJ2-1, with TRBD1 as a possible D gene (6 bases). This clonotype was sampled from an older woman with COVID-19, enrolled during active disease. The material sequenced was peripheral blood. The CDR3 protein is CATSGRQGKSYNEQFF. The CDR3 bases are TGTGCCACCAGTGGAAGGCAGGGGAAGTCCTACAATGAGCAGTTCTTC.